The 2 T cell receptor beta chains reported below all come from one sample, sequenced in a study of T cell repertoires in cytomegalovirus infection (dated by TCRdb to between 2019 and 2020). The treatment or condition label on this specimen signifies: in vitro stimulation with specific CMV peptide epitopes to enrich CMV-specific T cells. No antigen has been assigned to these receptors. The reads were generated on an Illumina HiSeq 1500. TCRdb passed the public sequencing reads through fastp at Q25 and MiXCR, retaining productive beta sequences. Rows with one shared CDR3 protein collapse into an entry with the most common genes and DNA. Within this sample are approximately 730,000 distinct CDR3 sequences, with roughly 36% of them counted one time only. The leading ten clones occupy 15% to 20% of the sample. This specimen was cultured PBMCs, taken from culture after CMV antigen stimulation. The receptors stem from a human donor in good health (CMV status not recorded). Some clones in this sample may be carry-over from other donors' samples.

This clonotype appeared a few times. The chain uses TRBV28 and TRBJ1-2, with D maybe TRBD1 (6 bases). CDR3 length: 12 residues. CDR1 MDHEN and CDR2 SYDVKM come from the germline V gene. Trimming left V 9 bases short and J 2 bases short, with 10 bases between. The CDR3 DNA follows: TGTGCCAGTGACGACAGGAACTATGGCTACACCTTC. Its protein is CASDDRNYGYTF.

A remark on this clonotype: In this CDR3 the conserved last residue, phenylalanine or tryptophan, is missing, so a read error is likely. J is TRBJ1-5 and V is TRBV6-2 or TRBV6-3; 9 bases fit TRBD1. In germline, CDR1 is MNHEY, CDR2 SVGEGT. The CDR3 extends over 15 amino acids. Losses at the gene ends were 6 bases for V and 5 bases for J; bases not matched to a gene: 8. In DNA form, the CDR3 reads TGTGCCAGCAGCAACTCCCGACAGGGGGATCAGCCCCAGCATTGT. Residues: CASSNSRQGDQPQHC.